These 5 T cell receptor beta chains originate from one sample sequenced in a study of T cells in localized non-small cell lung cancer. Some clones are missing from TCRdb's copy, which holds only in-frame ones; the method was immunoSEQ multiplex PCR. The top ten clones hold around 8.6% of a sample with 11,000 or so clones, around 83% of them seen once. This sample comprised peripheral blood, obtained before any cancer treatment. The receptors come from a male donor aged 60 or over with stage III lung adenocarcinoma.

Points on this clone: The conserved closing phenylalanine or tryptophan is absent in this CDR3, likely reflecting a read error. Because the CDR3's place on the DNA is in doubt, the DNA is left out and the CDR3 is given as listed by TCRdb. The chain has TRBV19 and TRBJ1-1. Both ends counted, the CDR3 spans 12 residues. Germline CDR1 is LNHDA and CDR2 is SQIVND (reference sequence). Here the CDR3 reads CASVNPPGPRDL.

The gene calls are TRBV5-4 and TRBJ1-2; D is undetermined. V was cut by 0 bases and J by 0 bases, with 9 bases left in between. CDR3 length equals 15 residues. The germline V gene encodes CDR1 SGHNT and CDR2 YYREEE (reference sequence). The DNA for the CDR3 is TGTGCCAGCAGCTTGGATAGAGGAGCTAACTATGGCTACACCTTC. Amino acid sequence: CASSLDRGANYGYTF.

The genes are TRBV4-3 and TRBJ2-5; 7 bases map to TRBD1. V was clipped by 0 bases and J by 5 bases; unmatched bases: 6. The CDR3 length is 15 residues. Germline loops: CDR1 LGHNA, CDR2 YSLEER. CDR3 in amino acids: CASSQDRGGGETQYF. CDR3 DNA: TGCGCCAGCAGCCAAGATCGAGGGGGCGGGGAGACCCAGTACTTC.

V and J are TRBV11-2 and TRBJ1-1; D is uncertain. Trimming removed 4 bases at V and 2 bases at J, with 11 bases between. Germline loops: CDR1 SGHAT, CDR2 FQNNGV. The CDR3 is 14 amino acids. The CDR3 spells CASSSARANTEAFF. The CDR3 nucleotides read TGTGCCAGCAGCTCCGCCCGGGCCAACACTGAAGCTTTCTTT.

This clone has just one count. The V call is TRBV4-3, the J call TRBJ2-1; D is unresolved. CDR3 length equals 17 residues. The germline CDR1 and CDR2 sequences are LGHNA and YSLEER. V shed 0 bases and J shed 4 bases, with 16 bases lying between them. The CDR3: CASSQDGWAGRYNEQFF. The CDR3 nucleotides read TGCGCCAGCAGCCAAGATGGATGGGCTGGTCGATACAATGAGCAGTTCTTC.